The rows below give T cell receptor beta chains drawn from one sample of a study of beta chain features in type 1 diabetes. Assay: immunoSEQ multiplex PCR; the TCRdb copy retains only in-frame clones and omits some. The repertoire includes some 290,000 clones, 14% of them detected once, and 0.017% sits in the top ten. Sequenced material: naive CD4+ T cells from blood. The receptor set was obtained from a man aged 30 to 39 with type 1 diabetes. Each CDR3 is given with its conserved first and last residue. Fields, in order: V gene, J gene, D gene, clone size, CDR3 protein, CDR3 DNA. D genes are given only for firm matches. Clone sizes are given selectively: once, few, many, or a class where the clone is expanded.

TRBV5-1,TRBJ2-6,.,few,CASSFSASSGANVLTF,TGCGCCAGCAGCTTTTCAGCTAGCTCTGGGGCCAACGTCCTGACTTTC
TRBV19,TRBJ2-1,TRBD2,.,CASSSGSTQDEQFF,TGTGCCAGTAGTAGCGGGAGTACCCAAGATGAGCAGTTCTTC
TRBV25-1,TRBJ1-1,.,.,CASSESGDSAFF,TGTGCCAGCAGTGAATCGGGAGACAGCGCTTTCTTT
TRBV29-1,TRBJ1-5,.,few,CSVGQGDQPQHF,TGCAGCGTTGGGCAGGGCGATCAGCCCCAGCATTTT
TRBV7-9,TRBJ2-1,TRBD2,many,CASSLGTSGSTQFF,TGTGCCAGCAGCTTAGGGACTAGCGGGAGTACCCAGTTCTTC
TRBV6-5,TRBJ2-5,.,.,CASSYQGITFQETQYF,TGTGCCAGCAGTTACCAGGGGATAACCTTCCAAGAGACCCAGTACTTC
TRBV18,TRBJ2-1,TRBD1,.,CASSSGQGASYNEQFF,TGTGCCAGCTCGTCGGGACAGGGGGCATCCTACAATGAGCAGTTCTTC
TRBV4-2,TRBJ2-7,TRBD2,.,CASSPAGGGVYEQYF,TGTGCCAGCAGCCCTGCGGGGGGAGGAGTGTACGAGCAGTACTTC
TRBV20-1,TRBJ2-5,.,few,CSALRGTQYF,TGCAGTGCTTTAAGGGGGACCCAGTACTTC
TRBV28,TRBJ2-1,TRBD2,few,CASSLGLANEQFF,TGTGCCAGCAGTCTTGGACTAGCGAATGAGCAGTTCTTC
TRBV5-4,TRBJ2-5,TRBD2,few,CASSREIAGEETQYF,TGTGCCAGCAGCCGGGAGATAGCGGGGGAGGAGACCCAGTACTTC
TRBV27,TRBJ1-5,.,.,CASSSGWGGPQHF,TGTGCCAGCAGTTCCGGGTGGGGAGGGCCCCAGCATTTT
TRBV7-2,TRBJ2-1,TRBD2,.,CASSFLAGRAFGEQFF,TGTGCCAGCAGCTTCCTAGCGGGGAGGGCCTTCGGGGAGCAGTTCTTC
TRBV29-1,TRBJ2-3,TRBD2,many,CSVNLAGGTDTQYF,TGCAGCGTTAACCTAGCGGGAGGGACAGATACGCAGTATTTT
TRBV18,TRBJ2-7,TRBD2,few,CASSPSASGSSYEQYF,TGTGCCAGCTCACCCTCGGCTAGCGGGAGTTCCTACGAGCAGTACTTC
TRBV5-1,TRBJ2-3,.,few,CASSLARDTQYF,TGCGCCAGCAGCTTGGCGAGAGATACGCAGTATTTT
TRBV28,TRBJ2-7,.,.,CASSLSTETYEQYF,TGTGCCAGCAGTTTAAGCACAGAGACCTACGAGCAGTACTTC
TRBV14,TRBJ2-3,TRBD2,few,CASSPREADTQYF,TGTGCCAGCAGCCCGCGGGAGGCGGATACGCAGTATTTT
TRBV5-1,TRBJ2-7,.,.,CASSPPWQGRYEQYF,TGCGCCAGCAGCCCCCCTTGGCAGGGCCGCTACGAGCAGTACTTC
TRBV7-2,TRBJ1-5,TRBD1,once,CASSDQTGVNQPQHF,TGTGCCAGCAGCGACCAGACAGGGGTCAATCAGCCCCAGCATTTT
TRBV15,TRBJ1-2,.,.,CATSVAAGNYGYTF,TGTGCCACCAGCGTTGCCGCGGGGAACTATGGCTACACCTTC
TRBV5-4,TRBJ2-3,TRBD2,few,CASSLGTTISTDTQYF,TGTGCCAGCAGCCTGGGGACTACAATTAGCACAGATACGCAGTATTTT
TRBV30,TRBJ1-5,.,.,CAWSPPGGPNQPQHF,TGTGCCTGGAGTCCACCGGGGGGGCCCAATCAGCCCCAGCATTTT
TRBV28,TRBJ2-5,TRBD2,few,CASKPGGPLKTQYF,TGTGCCAGCAAGCCGGGAGGGCCTTTAAAGACCCAGTACTTC
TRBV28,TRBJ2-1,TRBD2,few,CASSLSASGEYNEQFF,TGTGCCAGCAGTTTGTCCGCTAGCGGGGAGTACAATGAGCAGTTCTTC
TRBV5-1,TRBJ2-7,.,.,CASSVRLEGPYEQYF,TGCGCCAGCAGCGTAAGACTAGAAGGTCCCTACGAGCAGTACTTC
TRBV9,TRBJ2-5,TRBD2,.,CASSRQGGWETQYF,TGTGCCAGCAGCCGCCAGGGAGGGTGGGAGACCCAGTACTTC
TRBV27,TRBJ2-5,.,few,CASSFGRGPKTQYF,TGTGCCAGCAGTTTTGGGAGAGGCCCCAAGACCCAGTACTTC
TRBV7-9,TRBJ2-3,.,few,CASSSYRADTQYF,TGTGCCAGCAGCTCCTACCGGGCAGATACGCAGTATTTT
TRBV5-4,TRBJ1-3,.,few,CASSEGLGNTIYF,TGTGCCAGCAGTGAGGGCCTTGGAAACACCATATATTTT
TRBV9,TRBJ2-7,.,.,CASSVNLATYEQYF,TGTGCCAGCAGCGTAAATTTAGCTACCTACGAGCAGTACTTC
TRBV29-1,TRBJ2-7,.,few,CSVESRGGEQYF,TGCAGCGTCGAGAGTAGGGGCGGCGAGCAGTACTTC
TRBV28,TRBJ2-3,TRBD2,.,CASSFGASGTEDTQYF,TGTGCCAGCAGTTTCGGGGCTAGCGGGACGGAAGATACGCAGTATTTT
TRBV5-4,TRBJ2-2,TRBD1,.,CASSIRDRGWTGELFF,TGTGCCAGCAGCATCCGGGACAGGGGATGGACCGGGGAGCTGTTTTTT
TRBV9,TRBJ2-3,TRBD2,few,CASSVGGSGTDTQYF,TGTGCCAGCAGCGTCGGGGGGAGTGGGACAGATACGCAGTATTTT
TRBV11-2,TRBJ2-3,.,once,CASSLSGNTQYF,TGTGCCAGCAGCTTATCAGGGAATACGCAGTATTTT
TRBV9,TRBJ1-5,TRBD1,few,CASSTGQGNTQPQHF,TGTGCCAGCAGCACCGGACAGGGGAATACTCAGCCCCAGCATTTT
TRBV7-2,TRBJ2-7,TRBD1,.,CASSLGGQGLGVRYYEQYF,TGTGCCAGCAGCTTAGGGGGACAGGGACTGGGGGTCCGTTACTACGAGCAGTACTTC
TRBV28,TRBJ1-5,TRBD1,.,CASSSAGTGGKPQHF,TGTGCCAGCAGCTCTGCCGGGACAGGGGGGAAGCCCCAGCATTTT
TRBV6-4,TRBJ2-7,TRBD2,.,CASIPGGREGKEQYF,TGTGCCAGCATTCCCGGAGGGCGGGAGGGAAAGGAGCAGTACTTC
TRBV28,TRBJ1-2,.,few,CASSTGNSGYTF,TGTGCCAGCAGTACAGGGAATAGTGGCTACACCTTC
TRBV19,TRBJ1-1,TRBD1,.,CASSIGLNRGGNTEAFF,TGTGCCAGTAGTATAGGCCTAAACAGGGGAGGAAACACTGAAGCTTTCTTT
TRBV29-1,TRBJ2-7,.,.,CSAQSGFYEQYF,TGCAGCGCCCAGTCAGGGTTCTACGAGCAGTACTTC
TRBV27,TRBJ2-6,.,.,CASRLQGANVLTF,TGTGCCAGCAGATTACAGGGGGCCAACGTCCTGACTTTC
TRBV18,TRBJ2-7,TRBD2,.,CASSPIGASGSYEQYF,TGTGCCAGCTCCCCGATTGGGGCTAGCGGGAGTTACGAGCAGTACTTC
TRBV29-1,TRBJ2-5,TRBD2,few,CSVAGGSRETQYF,TGCAGCGTTGCCGGGGGGAGTAGGGAGACCCAGTACTTC
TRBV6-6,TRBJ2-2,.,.,CATHPHQNTGELFF,TGTGCCACCCATCCACACCAGAACACCGGGGAGCTGTTTTTT
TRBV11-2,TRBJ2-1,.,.,CASNLFGGLGSNEQFF,TGTGCCAGCAACCTTTTTGGCGGGTTGGGCTCTAATGAGCAGTTCTTC
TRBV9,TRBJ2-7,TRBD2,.,CASSATGTRVFYEQYF,TGTGCCAGCAGCGCCACCGGGACTAGAGTTTTTTACGAGCAGTACTTC
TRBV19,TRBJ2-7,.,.,CASSMTRSYEQYF,TGTGCCAGTAGTATGACTCGTTCCTACGAGCAGTACTTC
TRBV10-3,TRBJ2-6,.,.,CAIAPGETYGANVLTF,TGTGCCATCGCCCCAGGGGAGACTTATGGGGCCAACGTCCTGACTTTC
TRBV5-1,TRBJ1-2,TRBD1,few,CASSEDRGYGYTF,TGCGCCAGCAGCGAGGACAGGGGATATGGCTACACCTTC
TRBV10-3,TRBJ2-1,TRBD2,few,CATSGSKRENEQFF,TGTGCCACCAGCGGGAGTAAACGGGAGAATGAGCAGTTCTTC
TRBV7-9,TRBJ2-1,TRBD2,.,CASDDLGTSDYNEQFF,TGTGCCAGCGATGATCTAGGGACTAGTGACTACAATGAGCAGTTCTTC
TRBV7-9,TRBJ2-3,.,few,CASSSRRGGTDTQYF,TGTGCCAGCAGCTCTCGGAGGGGAGGCACAGATACGCAGTATTTT
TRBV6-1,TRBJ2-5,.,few,CASSEFMVEGQETQYF,TGTGCCAGCAGTGAATTTATGGTGGAGGGGCAAGAGACCCAGTACTTC
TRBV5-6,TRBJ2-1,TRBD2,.,CASTPTGWGLAGSNEQFF,TGTGCCAGCACCCCAACCGGGTGGGGACTAGCGGGAAGCAATGAGCAGTTCTTC
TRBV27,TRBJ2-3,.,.,CASSRPGDTQYF,TGTGCCAGCAGCCGACCCGGGGATACGCAGTATTTT
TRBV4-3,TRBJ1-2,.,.,CASSPNTGQLYGYTF,TGCGCCAGCAGCCCCAACACAGGGCAACTATATGGCTACACCTTC